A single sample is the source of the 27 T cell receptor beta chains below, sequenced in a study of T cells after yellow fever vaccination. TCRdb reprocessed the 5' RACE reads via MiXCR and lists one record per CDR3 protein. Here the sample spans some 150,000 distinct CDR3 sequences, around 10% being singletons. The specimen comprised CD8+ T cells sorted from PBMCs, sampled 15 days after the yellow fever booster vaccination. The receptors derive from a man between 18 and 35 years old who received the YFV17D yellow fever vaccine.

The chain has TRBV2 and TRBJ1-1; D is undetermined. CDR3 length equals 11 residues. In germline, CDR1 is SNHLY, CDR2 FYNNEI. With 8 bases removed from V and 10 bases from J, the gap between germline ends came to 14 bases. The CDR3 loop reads CASYRRRGAFF. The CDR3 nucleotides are TGTGCCAGCTACCGCCGGCGGGGAGCTTTCTTT.

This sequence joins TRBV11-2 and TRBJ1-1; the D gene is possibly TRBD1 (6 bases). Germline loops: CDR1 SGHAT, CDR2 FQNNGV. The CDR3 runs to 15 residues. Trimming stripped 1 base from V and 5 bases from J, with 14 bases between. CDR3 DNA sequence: TGTGCCAGCAGCTTAGGATTGGGGGCCCGGACTGAAGCTTTCTTT. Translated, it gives CASSLGLGARTEAFF. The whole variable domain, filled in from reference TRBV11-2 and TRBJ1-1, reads EAGVAQSPRYKIIEKRQSVAFWCNPISGHATLYWYQQILGQGPKLLIQFQNNGVVDDSQLPKDRFSAERLKGVDSTLKIQPAKLEDSAVYLCASSLGLGARTEAFFGQGTRLTVV.

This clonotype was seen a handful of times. The CDR3 region has the DNA TGTGCCAGCAGCTCAAGCCACAATCAGCCCCAGCATTTT. The encoded protein is CASSSSHNQPQHF. The V and J genes are TRBV11-1 and TRBJ1-5; D is unresolved. The CDR3 contains 13 residues. Germline V gives CDR1 SGHAT, CDR2 FQDESV (reference sequence). V was trimmed by 4 bases and J by 3 bases, leaving 7 bases between them.

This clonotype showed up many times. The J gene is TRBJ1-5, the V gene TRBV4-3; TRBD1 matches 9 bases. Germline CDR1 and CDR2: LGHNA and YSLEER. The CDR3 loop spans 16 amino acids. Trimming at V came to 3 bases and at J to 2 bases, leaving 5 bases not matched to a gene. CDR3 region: CASSHSWTGGNQPQHF. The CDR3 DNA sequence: TGCGCCAGCAGCCATTCCTGGACAGGGGGCAATCAGCCCCAGCATTTT.

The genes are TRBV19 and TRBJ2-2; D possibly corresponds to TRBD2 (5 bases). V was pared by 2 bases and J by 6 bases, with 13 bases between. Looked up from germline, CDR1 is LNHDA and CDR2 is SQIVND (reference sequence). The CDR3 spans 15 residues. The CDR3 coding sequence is TGTGCCAGTAGTATATTTACACTAGGGCCCGGGGAGCTGTTTTTT. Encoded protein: CASSIFTLGPGELFF.

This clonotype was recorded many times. The chain's CDR3 is CSARLVVQGGQYF. The CDR3 region has the DNA TGCAGTGCTAGGCTCGTAGTTCAAGGGGGCCAGTACTTC. The chain couples TRBV20-1 to TRBJ2-5; a possible D gene is TRBD1 (6 bases). Per the germline V gene, CDR1 is DFQATT and CDR2 is SNEGSKA (reference sequence). CDR3 size: 13 residues. Between the trimmed V and J ends, which lost 3 bases and 10 bases, there was a span of 18 bases.

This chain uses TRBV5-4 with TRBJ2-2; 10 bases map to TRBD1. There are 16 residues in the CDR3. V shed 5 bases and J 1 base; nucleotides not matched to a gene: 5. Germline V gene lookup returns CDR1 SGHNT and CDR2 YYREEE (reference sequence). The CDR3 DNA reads TGTGCCAGCAGACTTGGGACAGGGGAGAACACCGGGGAGCTGTTTTTT. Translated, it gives CASRLGTGENTGELFF.

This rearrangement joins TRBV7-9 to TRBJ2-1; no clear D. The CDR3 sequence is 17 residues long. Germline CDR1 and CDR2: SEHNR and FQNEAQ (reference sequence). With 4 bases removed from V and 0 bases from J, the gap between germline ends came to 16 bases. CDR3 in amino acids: CASSSTLLGSSYNEQFF. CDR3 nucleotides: TGTGCCAGCAGCTCCACTCTTCTAGGTAGCTCCTACAATGAGCAGTTCTTC.

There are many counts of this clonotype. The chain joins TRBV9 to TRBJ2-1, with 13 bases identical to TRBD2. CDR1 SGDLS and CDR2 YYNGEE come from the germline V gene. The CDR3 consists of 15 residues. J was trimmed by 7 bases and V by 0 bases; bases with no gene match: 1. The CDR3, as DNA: TGTGCCAGCAGCGTAGGGACTAGCGGGGGAAATGAGCAGTTCTTC. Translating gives CASSVGTSGGNEQFF.

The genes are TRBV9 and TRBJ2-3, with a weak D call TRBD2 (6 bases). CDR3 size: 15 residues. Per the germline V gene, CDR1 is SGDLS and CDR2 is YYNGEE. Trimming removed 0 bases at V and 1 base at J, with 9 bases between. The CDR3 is CASSVGGDGTDTQYF. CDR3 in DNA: TGTGCCAGCAGCGTAGGGGGGGACGGCACAGATACGCAGTATTTT.

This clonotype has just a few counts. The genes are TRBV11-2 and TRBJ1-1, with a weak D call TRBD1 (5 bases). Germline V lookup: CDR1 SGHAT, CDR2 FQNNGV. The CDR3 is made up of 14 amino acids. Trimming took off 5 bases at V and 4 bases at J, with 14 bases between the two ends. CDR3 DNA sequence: TGTGCCAGCAGCCCCGGCCGGGGCGGCACTGAAGCTTTCTTT. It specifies CASSPGRGGTEAFF.

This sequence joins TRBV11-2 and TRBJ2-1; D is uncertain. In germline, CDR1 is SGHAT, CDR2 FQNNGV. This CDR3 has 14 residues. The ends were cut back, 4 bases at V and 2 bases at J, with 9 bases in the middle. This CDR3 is CASSSRAAYNEQFF. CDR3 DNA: TGTGCCAGCAGCTCCAGAGCAGCCTACAATGAGCAGTTCTTC.

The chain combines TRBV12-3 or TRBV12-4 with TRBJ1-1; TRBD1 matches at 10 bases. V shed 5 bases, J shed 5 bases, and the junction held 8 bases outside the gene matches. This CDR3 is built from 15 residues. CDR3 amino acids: CASSQDRGRDTEAFF. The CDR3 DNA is TGTGCCAGCAGTCAAGACAGGGGGCGGGATACTGAAGCTTTCTTT.

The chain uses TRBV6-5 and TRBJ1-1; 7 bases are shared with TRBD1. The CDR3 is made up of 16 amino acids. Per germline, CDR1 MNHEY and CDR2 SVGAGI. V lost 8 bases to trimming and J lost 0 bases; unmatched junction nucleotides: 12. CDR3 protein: CASRGDSYLMNTEAFF. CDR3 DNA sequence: TGTGCCAGCCGGGGGGACAGTTACTTGATGAACACTGAAGCTTTCTTT.

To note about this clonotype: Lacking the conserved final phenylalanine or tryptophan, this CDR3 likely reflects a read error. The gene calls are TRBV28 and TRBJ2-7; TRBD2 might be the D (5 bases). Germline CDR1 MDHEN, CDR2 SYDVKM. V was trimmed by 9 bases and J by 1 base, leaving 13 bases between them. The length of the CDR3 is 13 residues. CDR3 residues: CASAPRGSYEQYS. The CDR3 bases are TGTGCCAGTGCGCCACGGGGTTCCTACGAGCAGTACTCC.

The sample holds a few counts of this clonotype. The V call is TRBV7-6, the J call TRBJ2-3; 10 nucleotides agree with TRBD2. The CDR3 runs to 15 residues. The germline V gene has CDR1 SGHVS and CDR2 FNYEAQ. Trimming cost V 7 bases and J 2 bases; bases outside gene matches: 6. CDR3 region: CASIEAGGHTDTQYF. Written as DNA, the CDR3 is TGTGCCAGCATCGAAGCGGGGGGGCACACAGATACGCAGTATTTT. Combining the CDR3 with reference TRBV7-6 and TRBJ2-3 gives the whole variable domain GAGVSQSPRYKVTKRGQDVALRCDPISGHVSLYWYRQALGQGPEFLTYFNYEAQQDKSGLPNDRFSAERPEGSISTLTIQRTEQRDSAMYRCASIEAGGHTDTQYFGPGTRLTVL.

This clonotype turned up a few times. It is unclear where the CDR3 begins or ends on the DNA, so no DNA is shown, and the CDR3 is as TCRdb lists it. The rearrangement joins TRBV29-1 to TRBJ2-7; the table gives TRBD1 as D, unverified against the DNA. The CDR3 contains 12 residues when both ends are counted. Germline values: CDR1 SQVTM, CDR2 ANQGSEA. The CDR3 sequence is CSVEERWGQGSF.

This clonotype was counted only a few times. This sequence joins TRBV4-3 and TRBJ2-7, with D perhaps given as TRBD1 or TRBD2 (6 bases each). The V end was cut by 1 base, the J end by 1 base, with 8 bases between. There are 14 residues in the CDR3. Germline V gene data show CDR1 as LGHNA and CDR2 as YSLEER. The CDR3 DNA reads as TGCGCCAGCAGCCAAGGGGGGGCTTCCTACGAGCAGTACTTC. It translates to CASSQGGASYEQYF.

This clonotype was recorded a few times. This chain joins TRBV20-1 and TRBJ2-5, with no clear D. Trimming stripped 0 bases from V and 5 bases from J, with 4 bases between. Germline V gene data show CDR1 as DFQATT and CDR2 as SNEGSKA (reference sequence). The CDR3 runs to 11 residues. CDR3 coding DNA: TGCAGTGCTAGAGAAGTGGAGACCCAGTACTTC. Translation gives CSAREVETQYF.

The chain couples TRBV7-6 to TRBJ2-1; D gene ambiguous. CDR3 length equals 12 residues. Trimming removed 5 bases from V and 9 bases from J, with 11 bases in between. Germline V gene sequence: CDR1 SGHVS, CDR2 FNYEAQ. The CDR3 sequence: CASSPGDGEQFF. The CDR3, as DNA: TGTGCCAGCAGCCCTGGGGATGGTGAGCAGTTCTTC.

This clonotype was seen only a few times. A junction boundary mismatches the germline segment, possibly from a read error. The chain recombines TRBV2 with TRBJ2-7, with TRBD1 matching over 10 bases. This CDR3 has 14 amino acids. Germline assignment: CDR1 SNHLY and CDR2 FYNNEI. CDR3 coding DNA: TGTGCCAGCAATGAACCGACAGGGGGCTCAGGGCAGTACTTC. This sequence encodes CASNEPTGGSGQYF. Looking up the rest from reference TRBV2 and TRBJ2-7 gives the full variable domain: EPEVTQTPSHQVTQMGQEVILRCVPISNHLYFYWYRQILGQKVEFLVSFYNNEISEKSEIFDDQFSVERPDGSNFTLKIRSTKLEDSAMYFCASNEPTGGSGQYFGPGTRLTVT.

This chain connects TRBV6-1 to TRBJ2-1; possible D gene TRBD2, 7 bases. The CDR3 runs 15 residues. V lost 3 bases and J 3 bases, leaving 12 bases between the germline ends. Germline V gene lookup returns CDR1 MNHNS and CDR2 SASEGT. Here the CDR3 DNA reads TGTGCCAGCAGTGATGGGGGGGCCGGCTACAATGAGCAGTTCTTC. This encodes CASSDGGAGYNEQFF.

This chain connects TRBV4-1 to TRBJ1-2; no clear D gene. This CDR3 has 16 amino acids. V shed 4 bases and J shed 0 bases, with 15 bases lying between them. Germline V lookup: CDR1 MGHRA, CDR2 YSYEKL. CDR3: CASSRIWTDTNYGYTF. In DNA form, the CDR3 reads TGCGCCAGCAGCCGGATATGGACGGATACTAACTATGGCTACACCTTC.

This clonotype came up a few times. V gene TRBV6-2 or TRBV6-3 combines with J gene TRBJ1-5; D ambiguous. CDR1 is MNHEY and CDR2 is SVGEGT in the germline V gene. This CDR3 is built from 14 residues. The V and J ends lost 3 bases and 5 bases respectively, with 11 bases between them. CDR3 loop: CASSYFGNYQPQHF. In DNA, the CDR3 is TGTGCCAGCAGTTATTTTGGTAATTATCAGCCCCAGCATTTT.

CDR3 DNA sequence: TGTGCCAGCAGCCATATACCTCTCACCTCTCTCTATGGCTACACCTTC. It translates to CASSHIPLTSLYGYTF. The rearrangement joins TRBV4-2 to TRBJ1-2, with D unresolved. Per germline, CDR1 LGHNA and CDR2 YNFKEQ. V lost 3 bases, J lost 4 bases, and 18 bases lay in between. This CDR3 comprises 16 residues.

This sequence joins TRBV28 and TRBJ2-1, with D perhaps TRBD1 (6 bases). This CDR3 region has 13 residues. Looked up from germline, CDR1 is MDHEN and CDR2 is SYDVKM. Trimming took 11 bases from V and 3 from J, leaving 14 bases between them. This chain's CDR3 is CAVYRDNYNEQFF. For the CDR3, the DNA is TGTGCCGTCTACCGGGACAACTACAATGAGCAGTTCTTC.

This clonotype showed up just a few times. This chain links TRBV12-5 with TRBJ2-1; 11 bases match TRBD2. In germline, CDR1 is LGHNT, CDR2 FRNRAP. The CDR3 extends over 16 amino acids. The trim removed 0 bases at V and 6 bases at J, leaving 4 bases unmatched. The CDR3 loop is CASGLVPSGGPNEQFF. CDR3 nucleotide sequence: TGTGCTAGTGGTTTGGTACCTAGCGGGGGGCCCAATGAGCAGTTCTTC.